Following are 15 T cell receptor beta chains from one sample sequenced in a study of T cell responses to AZD1222 COVID-19 vaccine. Repertoires were generated with immunoSEQ multiplex PCR, while TCRdb's copy carries only in-frame clones and drops some. The sample gives 77,000 or so clones, 80% to 95% of which show up once; around 28% is in the top ten. The source was peripheral blood, collected 28 days after the second AZD1222 dose. These receptors were collected from an adult who received the AZD1222 COVID-19 vaccine.

This rearrangement joins TRBV5-6 to TRBJ1-1; D might be TRBD1 (6 bases). Trimming left V 4 bases short and J 3 bases short, with 13 bases between. The CDR3 loop spans 14 amino acids. Germline V lookup: CDR1 SGHDT, CDR2 YYEEEE. This CDR3 is CASSTRGGDTEAFF. The CDR3 DNA reads TGTGCCAGCAGCACCCGGGGGGGCGACACTGAAGCTTTCTTT.

The chain employs TRBV13 and TRBJ2-7; no clear D. The germline gives CDR1 PRHDT, CDR2 FYEKMQ (reference sequence). The CDR3 spans 13 residues. Trimming left V 4 bases short and J 6 bases short, with 13 bases between. DNA of the CDR3: TGTGCCAGCAGCTCCCCGTCGCTCCGCGAGCAGTACTTC. This codes for CASSSPSLREQYF.

This clone was detected a few times. CDR3 protein: CASSSGQVMNTEAFF. CDR3 coding DNA: TGCGCCAGCAGCTCGGGACAGGTCATGAACACTGAAGCTTTCTTT. The V and J genes are TRBV5-1 and TRBJ1-1; 8 bases agree with TRBD1. This CDR3 has 15 residues. The V and J ends lost 3 bases and 0 bases, in that order; junction bases with no gene match: 4. Germline values: CDR1 SGHRS, CDR2 YFSETQ.

The rearrangement links TRBV6-6 to TRBJ2-1, with 8 bases identical to TRBD2. The CDR3 contains 15 residues. The germline gives CDR1 MNHNY, CDR2 SVGAGI (reference sequence). The CDR3 nucleotides read TGTGCTCATCGGGAGGGCGGGGGTTCCTACAATGAGCAGTTCTTC. Residues: CAHREGGGSYNEQFF.

The chain couples TRBV28 to TRBJ1-6; 8 bases are a match to TRBD1. V trimming: 9 bases; J trimming: 7 bases; junction bases outside the gene matches: 8. CDR1 MDHEN and CDR2 SYDVKM come from the germline V gene. CDR3 length: 14 amino acids. The CDR3 DNA reads TGTGCCAGTCATATCGGACAGGGCAATTCACCCCTCCACTTT. Protein product: CASHIGQGNSPLHF.

This sequence joins TRBV5-1 and TRBJ1-5; D uncertain. Trimming left V 4 bases short and J 3 bases short, with 14 bases between. The CDR3 is 15 residues long. The V gene's germline CDR1 is SGHRS and CDR2 YFSETQ. CDR3 in DNA: TGCGCCAGCAGCCCCGGGGTGGTCGACAATCAGCCCCAGCATTTT. It specifies CASSPGVVDNQPQHF. The complete variable domain, with remaining parts taken from reference TRBV5-1 and TRBJ1-5, reads KAGVTQTPRYLIKTRGQQVTLSCSPISGHRSVSWYQQTPGQGLQFLFEYFSETQRNKGNFPGRFSGRQFSNSRSEMNVSTLELGDSALYLCASSPGVVDNQPQHFGDGTRLSIL.

Only a few counts were recorded for this clone. The V call is TRBV10-2, the J call TRBJ1-2; no clear D gene. Germline loops: CDR1 WSHSY, CDR2 SAAADI. There are 13 residues in the CDR3. Deletions cut 6 bases from V and 0 bases from J, with 8 bases between. The CDR3 protein is CASRSGTNYGYTF. CDR3 DNA: TGCGCCAGCAGGTCAGGTACTAACTATGGCTACACCTTC.

The J gene is TRBJ1-4, the V gene TRBV28; no clear D. The CDR3 is made up of 14 amino acids. The germline CDR1 and CDR2 sequences are MDHEN and SYDVKM. V dropped 4 bases and J dropped 8 bases, with 14 bases sitting between them. The CDR3 DNA follows: TGTGCCAGCAGTTCTACCTCGGACCTCGAAAAACTGTTTTTT. Translating gives CASSSTSDLEKLFF.

The sample holds one count of this clone. The CDR3 coding sequence is TGTGCCAGCAGCCTTCAGGGGACCCCAGGCTACGAGCAGTACTTC. It codes for CASSLQGTPGYEQYF. V gene TRBV21-1 combines with J gene TRBJ2-7; TRBD1, the table's D call, lacks a check against the DNA. TRBV21-1 is an annotated pseudogene. The CDR3 contains 15 residues.

This chain uses TRBV28 with TRBJ2-7; TRBD2 matches 14 bases. The J segment lost 3 bases and the V segment lost 2 bases, leaving 27 bases of the junction unmatched. There are 24 residues in the CDR3. Germline V gene lookup returns CDR1 MDHEN and CDR2 SYDVKM. CDR3 protein: CASSLKSSSGARRLAGGSLYEQYF. CDR3 DNA sequence: TGTGCCAGCAGTTTAAAATCCTCCTCGGGGGCTCGCCGACTAGCGGGAGGGAGCCTCTACGAGCAGTACTTC.

The rearrangement joins TRBV7-2 to TRBJ2-1; TRBD2 matches 8 bases. The germline gives CDR1 SGHTA, CDR2 FQGNSA. CDR3 size: 16 residues. With V trimmed by 1 base and J by 6 bases, 8 bases remained unmatched. The CDR3 bases are TGTGCCAGCAGCTTAGGGGGGACTAGATACTTCAATGAGCAGTTCTTC. Translation: CASSLGGTRYFNEQFF.

The count of this clone is one. This chain uses TRBV7-3 with TRBJ1-2; D gene unclear. The CDR3 covers 13 residues. Germline values: CDR1 SGHTA, CDR2 FQGTGA. The germline V and J ends were trimmed by 3 bases and 3 bases, with 8 bases remaining between them. This chain's CDR3 is CASSFPGYYGYTF. The CDR3 DNA sequence: TGTGCCAGCAGCTTCCCGGGGTACTATGGCTACACCTTC.

Here the CDR3 DNA reads TGTGCCAGCTCGGGGACAGGGGTTATGCTTCAGCCCCAGCATTTT. Protein product: CASSGTGVMLQPQHF. This chain uses TRBV7-2 with TRBJ1-5; 10 bases are a match to TRBD1. The V segment lost 8 bases and the J segment 6 bases; nucleotides outside the gene matches: 10. This CDR3 contains 15 residues. In germline, CDR1 is SGHTA, CDR2 FQGNSA. Full variable domain (remainder filled in from reference TRBV7-2 and TRBJ1-5): GAGVSQSPSNKVTEKGKDVELRCDPISGHTALYWYRQSLGQGLEFLIYFQGNSAPDKSGLPSDRFSAERTGGSVSTLTIQRTQQEDSAVYLCASSGTGVMLQPQHFGDGTRLSIL.

The chain employs TRBV18 and TRBJ1-6; 7 bases are shared with TRBD1. Per germline, CDR1 KGHSH and CDR2 LQKENI. The CDR3 covers 13 residues. V lost 6 bases to trimming and J lost 8 bases; unmatched junction nucleotides: 4. CDR3 region: CASSRDRDSPLHF. Here the CDR3 DNA reads TGTGCCAGCTCGCGGGACAGAGATTCACCCCTCCACTTT.

V usage is TRBV11-3 and J usage is TRBJ2-7; tentative D call: TRBD1 (6 bases). The ends were cut back, 0 bases at V and 3 bases at J, with 12 bases in the middle. Germline V gives CDR1 SGHNT, CDR2 YENEEA. The CDR3 length is 15 residues. The CDR3 here is CASSLEDRPYYEQYF. In nucleotides, the CDR3 is TGTGCCAGCAGCTTAGAGGACAGACCTTACTACGAGCAGTACTTC. Using reference TRBV11-3 and TRBJ2-7 for the parts outside the CDR3, the full variable domain is EAGVVQSPRYKIIEKKQPVAFWCNPISGHNTLYWYLQNLGQGPELLIRYENEEAVDDSQLPKDRFSAERLKGVDSTLKIQPAELGDSAVYLCASSLEDRPYYEQYFGPGTRLTVT.